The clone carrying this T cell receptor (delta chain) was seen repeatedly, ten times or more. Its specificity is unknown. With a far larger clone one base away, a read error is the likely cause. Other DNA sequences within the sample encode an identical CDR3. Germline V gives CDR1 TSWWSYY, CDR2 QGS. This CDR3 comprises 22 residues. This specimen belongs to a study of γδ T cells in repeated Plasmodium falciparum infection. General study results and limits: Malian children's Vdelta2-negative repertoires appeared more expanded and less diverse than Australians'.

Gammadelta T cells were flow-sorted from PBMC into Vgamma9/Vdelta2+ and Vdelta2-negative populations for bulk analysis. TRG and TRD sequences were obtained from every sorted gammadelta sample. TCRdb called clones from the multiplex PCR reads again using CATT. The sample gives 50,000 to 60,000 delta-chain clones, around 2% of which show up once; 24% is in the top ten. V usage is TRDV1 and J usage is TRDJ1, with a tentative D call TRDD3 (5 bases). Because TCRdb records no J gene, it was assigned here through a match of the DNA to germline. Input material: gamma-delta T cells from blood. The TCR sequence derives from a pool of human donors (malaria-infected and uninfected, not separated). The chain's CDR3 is CALGDPWPHLLRTGEYTDKLIF. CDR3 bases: TGTGCCCTTGGGGACCCTTGGCCCCATCTTCTACGTACCGGGGAGTACACCGATAAACTCATCTTT.